The 6 T cell receptor beta chains given below trace back to one sample, sequenced in a study of tumor-infiltrating lymphocytes in primary liver carcinoma. Blood RNA originated from unsorted whole blood, with germline DNA additionally extracted. cDNA specific to TCR beta was made from about 550 ng of total RNA, with a constant-region primer employed for priming. Libraries covering TCR beta were generated through three nested multiplex PCR rounds (using a slightly modified ARM-PCR). The first two PCR rounds used TRBV1-TRBV30 primers with a Cbeta primer, around 10 cycles each. MiXCR, run by TCRdb on the multiplex PCR reads, gives a single entry per CDR3 protein. The repertoire includes about 180,000 distinct CDR3 sequences, about 60% of them detected once, and 70% to 80% sits in the top ten. The sample comprised peripheral blood. The receptors were sampled from a man in his forties or fifties with primary liver carcinoma and hepatitis B virus infection.

Of note for this clonotype: One end of the junction does not line up with germline, which may come from a read error. The chain employs TRBV7-9 and TRBJ1-5; no clear D gene. CDR1 is SEHNR, CDR2 FQNEAQ, per germline (reference sequence). The CDR3 has 14 amino acids. This CDR3 reads CVSSLKQFNQPQHF. The CDR3 nucleotides read TGTGTCAGCAGCTTAAAACAATTCAATCAGCCCCAGCATTTT.

This CDR3 is CASNPTGDYEQYF. As DNA, the CDR3 is TGTGCCAGCAACCCGACAGGGGACTACGAGCAGTACTTC. The chain joins TRBV7-8 to TRBJ2-7; TRBD1 agrees at 8 bases. Trimming cost V 7 bases and J 3 bases; bases outside gene matches: 5. The CDR3 is 13 residues long. Germline V gene lookup returns CDR1 SGHVS and CDR2 FQNEAQ.

This chain connects TRBV7-8 to TRBJ2-3; a weak D match, TRBD2 (6 bases). Between the trimmed V and J ends, which lost 5 bases and 3 bases, there was a span of 12 bases. Germline V gives CDR1 SGHVS, CDR2 FQNEAQ. The CDR3 contains 14 residues. The CDR3, as DNA: TGTGCCAGCAGCCGGGAGAGGGTGACAGATACGCAGTATTTT. Translation gives CASSRERVTDTQYF. The complete variable domain, with remaining parts taken from reference TRBV7-8 and TRBJ2-3, reads GAGVSQSPRYKVAKRGQDVALRCDPISGHVSLFWYQQALGQGPEFLTYFQNEAQLDKSGLPSDRFFAERPEGSVSTLKIQRTQQEDSAVYLCASSRERVTDTQYFGPGTRLTVL.

This clonotype was seen only a few times. The V and J genes are TRBV4-1 and TRBJ1-5, with D tentatively TRBD1 (6 bases). Germline V gene lookup returns CDR1 MGHRA and CDR2 YSYEKL. V was cut by 4 bases and J by 4 bases, with 17 bases left in between. The CDR3 has 16 residues. CDR3 bases: TGCGCCAGCAGCCCAAGGGTCGGACAGAAGAATCAGCCCCAGCATTTT. Amino acid sequence: CASSPRVGQKNQPQHF.

This clonotype showed up just a few times. This CDR3 is CAIRGTGYNEQFF. The CDR3 DNA sequence: TGTGCCATCAGGGGGACTGGCTACAATGAGCAGTTCTTC. The J gene is TRBJ2-1, the V gene TRBV10-3; tentative D call: TRBD2 (6 bases). Trimming took off 6 bases at V and 3 bases at J, with 9 bases between the two ends. The germline CDR1 and CDR2 sequences are ENHRY and SYGVKD. The CDR3 has 13 residues.

The chain combines TRBV29-1 with TRBJ2-1; D ambiguous. V shed 8 bases and J shed 6 bases, with 17 bases lying between them. The V gene's germline CDR1 is SQVTM and CDR2 ANQGSEA. The CDR3 length is 13 residues. This CDR3 reads CSIALTLGNEQFF. The DNA for the CDR3 is TGCAGCATTGCCCTGACCCTGGGCAATGAGCAGTTCTTC.